Each of the 7 T cell receptor beta chains below was sequenced from the same sample in a study of CXCR3-negative and CXCR3-positive naive CD8 T cells. The study, taken as a whole, reports: In CXCR3-positive naive cells, the TRB CDR3s were more hydrophobic than in CXCR3-negative naive cells.

UMI labels and 5' RACE were used to prepare the TRB cDNA libraries. No DNA is given; TCRdb re-called the 5' RACE reads and lists each CDR3 protein once. The data include around 150,000 distinct CDR3 sequences; the top ten clones carry 0.41%. The antigens these receptors bind are not known. Material: naive CXCR3+ CD8+ T cells from blood. Regarding subset: CD45RO-CCR7+CD27+CD95- naive CD8+ T cells expressing CXCR3 (TNR3+). These receptors all come from a human donor in good health. Some clones in this sample may be carry-over from other donors' samples.

The chain is built from TRBV7-2 and TRBJ2-1; absent DNA, TCRdb's TRBD1 call cannot be checked. Germline CDR1 is SGHTA and CDR2 is FQGNSA. The CDR3 has 16 amino acids. The chain's CDR3 is CASSRSRDSLYNEQFF. The variable domain in full, with the rest retrieved from reference TRBV7-2 and TRBJ2-1, is GAGVSQSPSNKVTEKGKDVELRCDPISGHTALYWYRQSLGQGLEFLIYFQGNSAPDKSGLPSDRFSAERTGGSVSTLTIQRTQQEDSAVYLCASSRSRDSLYNEQFFGPGTRLTVL.

V usage is TRBV20-1 and J usage is TRBJ2-1; TCRdb's D gene call, TRBD2, goes unchecked for lack of DNA. Germline V gene sequence: CDR1 DFQATT, CDR2 SNEGSKA (reference sequence). The CDR3 loop spans 12 amino acids. The chain's CDR3 is CSAREAGDEQFF.

V is TRBV12-3 or TRBV12-4 and J is TRBJ1-2; the TCRdb D gene call, TRBD1, has no DNA to confirm it. The CDR3 sequence is 15 residues long. The CDR3 sequence is CASRYGQGQDYGYTF.

The genes are TRBV29-1 and TRBJ2-3; TCRdb's D gene call, TRBD1, goes unchecked for lack of DNA. The germline gives CDR1 SQVTM, CDR2 ANQGSEA. CDR3 length: 13 residues. The CDR3 loop is CSVEDGAEDTQYF.

The chain couples TRBV19 to TRBJ1-2. CDR1 is LNHDA, CDR2 SQIVND, per germline (reference sequence). There are 12 residues in the CDR3. CDR3 protein: CASSTGLRGYTF.

The V and J genes are TRBV29-1 and TRBJ1-5. Germline V lookup: CDR1 SQVTM, CDR2 ANQGSEA. The CDR3 loop spans 13 amino acids. CDR3: CSVEEGNNQPQHF.

V is TRBV7-6 and J is TRBJ2-1; the D gene TCRdb calls, TRBD2, cannot be checked with no DNA. This CDR3 is built from 14 residues. Per germline, CDR1 SGHVS and CDR2 FNYEAQ. CDR3 sequence: CASSTGGDYNEQFF.